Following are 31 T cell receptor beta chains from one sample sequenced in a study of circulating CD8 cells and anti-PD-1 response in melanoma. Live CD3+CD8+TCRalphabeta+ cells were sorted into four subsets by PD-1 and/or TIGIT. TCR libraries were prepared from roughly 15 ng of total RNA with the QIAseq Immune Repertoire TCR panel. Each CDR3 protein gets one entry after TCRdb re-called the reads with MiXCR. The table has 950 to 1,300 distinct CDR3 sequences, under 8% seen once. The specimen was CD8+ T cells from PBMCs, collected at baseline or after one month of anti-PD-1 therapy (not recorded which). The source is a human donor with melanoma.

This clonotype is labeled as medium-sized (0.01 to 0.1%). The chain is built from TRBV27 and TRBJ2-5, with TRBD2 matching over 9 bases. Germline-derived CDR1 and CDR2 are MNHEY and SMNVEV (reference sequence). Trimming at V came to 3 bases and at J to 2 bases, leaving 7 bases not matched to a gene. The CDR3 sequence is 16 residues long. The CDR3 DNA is TGTGCCAGCAGTTTTGACCCTAGCGGGGCACAAGAGACCCAGTACTTC. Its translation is CASSFDPSGAQETQYF.

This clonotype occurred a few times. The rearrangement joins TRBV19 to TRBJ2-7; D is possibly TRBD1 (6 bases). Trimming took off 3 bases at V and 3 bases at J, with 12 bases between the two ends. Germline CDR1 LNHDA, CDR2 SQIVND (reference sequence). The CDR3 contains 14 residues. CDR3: CASSIAGESYEQYF. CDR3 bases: TGTGCCAGTAGTATTGCAGGGGAAAGCTACGAGCAGTACTTC.

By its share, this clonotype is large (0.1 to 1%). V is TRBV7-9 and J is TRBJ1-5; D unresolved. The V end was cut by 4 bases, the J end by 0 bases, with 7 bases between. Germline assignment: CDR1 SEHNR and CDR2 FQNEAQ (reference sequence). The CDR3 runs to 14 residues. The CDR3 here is CASSSSNSNQPQHF. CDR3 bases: TGTGCCAGCAGCTCCAGCAATAGCAATCAGCCCCAGCATTTT. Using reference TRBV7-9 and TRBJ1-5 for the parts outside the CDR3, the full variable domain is DTGVSQNPRHKITKRGQNVTFRCDPISEHNRLYWYRQTLGQGPEFLTYFQNEAQLEKSRLLSDRFSAERPKGSFSTLEIQRTEQGDSAMYLCASSSSNSNQPQHFGDGTRLSIL.

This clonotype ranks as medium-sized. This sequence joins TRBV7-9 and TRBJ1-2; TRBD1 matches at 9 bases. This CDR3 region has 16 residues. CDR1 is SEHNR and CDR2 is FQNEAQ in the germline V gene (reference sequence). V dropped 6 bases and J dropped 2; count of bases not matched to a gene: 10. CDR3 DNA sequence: TGTGCCAGCAGTCAACACCCCGGGACAGGGAACTATGGCTACACCTTC. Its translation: CASSQHPGTGNYGYTF.

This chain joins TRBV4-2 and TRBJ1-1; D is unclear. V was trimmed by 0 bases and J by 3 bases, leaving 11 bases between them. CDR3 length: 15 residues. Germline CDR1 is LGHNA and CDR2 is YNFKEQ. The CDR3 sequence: CASSQDIGWDTEAFF. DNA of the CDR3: TGTGCCAGCAGCCAAGATATAGGTTGGGACACTGAAGCTTTCTTT.

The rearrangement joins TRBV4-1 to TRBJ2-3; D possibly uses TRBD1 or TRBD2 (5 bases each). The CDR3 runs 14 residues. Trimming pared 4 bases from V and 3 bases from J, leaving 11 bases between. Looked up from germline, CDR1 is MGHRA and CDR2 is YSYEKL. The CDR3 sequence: CASSPVGETDTQYF. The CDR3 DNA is TGCGCCAGCAGCCCGGTGGGGGAAACAGATACGCAGTATTTT.

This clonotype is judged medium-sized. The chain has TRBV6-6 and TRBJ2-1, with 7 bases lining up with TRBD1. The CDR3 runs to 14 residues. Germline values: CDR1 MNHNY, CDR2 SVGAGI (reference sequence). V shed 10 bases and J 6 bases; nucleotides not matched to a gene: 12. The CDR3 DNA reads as TGTGCCATTCTTAGAGACAGGGCCTCCAATGAGCAGTTCTTC. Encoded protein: CAILRDRASNEQFF.

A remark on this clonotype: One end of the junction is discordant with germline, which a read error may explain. The CDR3 DNA is TGTGCCAGCAGACAGGGGGGCCAAGAGGCCCAGTACTTC. It yields the protein CASRQGGQEAQYF. The chain is built from TRBV28 and TRBJ2-5; 8 nucleotides align to TRBD1. The CDR3 covers 13 residues. Germline V gene sequence: CDR1 MDHEN, CDR2 SYDVKM.

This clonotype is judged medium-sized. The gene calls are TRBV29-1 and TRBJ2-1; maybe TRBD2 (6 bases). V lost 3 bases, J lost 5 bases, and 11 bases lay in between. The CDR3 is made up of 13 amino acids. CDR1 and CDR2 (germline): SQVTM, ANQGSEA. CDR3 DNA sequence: TGCAGCGTTGATCACCGGGGGAACAATGAGCAGTTCTTC. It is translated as CSVDHRGNNEQFF.

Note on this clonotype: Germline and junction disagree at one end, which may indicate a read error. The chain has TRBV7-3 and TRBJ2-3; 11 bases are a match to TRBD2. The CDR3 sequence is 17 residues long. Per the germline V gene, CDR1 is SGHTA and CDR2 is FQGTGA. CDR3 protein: CASSPPPLAGATDTRYF. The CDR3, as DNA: TGTGCCAGCAGCCCCCCCCCACTAGCGGGGGCTACAGATACGCGGTATTTT.

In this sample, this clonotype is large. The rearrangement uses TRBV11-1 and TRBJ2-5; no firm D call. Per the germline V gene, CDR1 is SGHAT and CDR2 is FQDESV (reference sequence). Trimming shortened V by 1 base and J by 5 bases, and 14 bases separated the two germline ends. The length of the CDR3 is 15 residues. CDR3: CASSLGWLSMETQYF. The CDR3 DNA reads TGTGCCAGCAGCTTAGGGTGGCTTTCAATGGAGACCCAGTACTTC. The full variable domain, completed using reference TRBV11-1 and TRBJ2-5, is EAEVAQSPRYKITEKSQAVAFWCDPISGHATLYWYRQILGQGPELLVQFQDESVVDDSQLPKDRFSAERLKGVDSTLKIQPAELGDSAMYLCASSLGWLSMETQYFGPGTRLLVL.

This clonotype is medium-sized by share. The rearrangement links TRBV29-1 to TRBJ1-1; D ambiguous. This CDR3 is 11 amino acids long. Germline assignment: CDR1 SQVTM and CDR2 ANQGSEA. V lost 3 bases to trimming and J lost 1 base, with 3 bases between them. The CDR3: CSVDRNTEAFF. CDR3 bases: TGCAGCGTTGATCGGAACACTGAAGCTTTCTTT.

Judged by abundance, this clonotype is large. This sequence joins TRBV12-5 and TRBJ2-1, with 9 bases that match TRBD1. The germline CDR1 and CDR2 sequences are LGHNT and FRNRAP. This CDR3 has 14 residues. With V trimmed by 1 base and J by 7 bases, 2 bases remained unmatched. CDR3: CASGLGTGVNEQFF. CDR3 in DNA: TGTGCTAGTGGTTTGGGGACAGGGGTGAATGAGCAGTTCTTC.

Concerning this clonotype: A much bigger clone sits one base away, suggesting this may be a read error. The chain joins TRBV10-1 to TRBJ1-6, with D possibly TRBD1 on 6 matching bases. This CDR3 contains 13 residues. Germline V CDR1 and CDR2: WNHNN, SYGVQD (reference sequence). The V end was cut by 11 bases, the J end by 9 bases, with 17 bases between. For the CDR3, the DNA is TGCGCCGGGGAGGGACACGTCGGTTCACCCCTCCACTTT. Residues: CAGEGHVGSPLHF.

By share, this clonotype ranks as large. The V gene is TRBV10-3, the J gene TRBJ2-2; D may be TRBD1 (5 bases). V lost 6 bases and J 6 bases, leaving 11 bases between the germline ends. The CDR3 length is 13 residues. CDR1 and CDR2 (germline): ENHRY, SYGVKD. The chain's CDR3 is CAISVQEAGELFF. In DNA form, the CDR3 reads TGTGCCATCAGCGTACAGGAAGCCGGGGAGCTGTTTTTT.

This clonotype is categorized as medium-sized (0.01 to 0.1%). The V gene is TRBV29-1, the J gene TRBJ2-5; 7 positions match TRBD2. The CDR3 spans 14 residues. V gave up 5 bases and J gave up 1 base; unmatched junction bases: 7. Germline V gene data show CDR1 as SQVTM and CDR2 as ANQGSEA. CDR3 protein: CSVNSGGGQETQYF. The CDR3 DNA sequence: TGCAGCGTTAATTCTGGCGGGGGCCAAGAGACCCAGTACTTC. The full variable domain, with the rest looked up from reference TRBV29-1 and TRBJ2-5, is SAVISQKPSRDICQRGTSLTIQCQVDSQVTMMFWYRQQPGQSLTLIATANQGSEATYESGFVIDKFPISRPNLTFSTLTVSNMSPEDSSIYLCSVNSGGGQETQYFGPGTRLLVL.

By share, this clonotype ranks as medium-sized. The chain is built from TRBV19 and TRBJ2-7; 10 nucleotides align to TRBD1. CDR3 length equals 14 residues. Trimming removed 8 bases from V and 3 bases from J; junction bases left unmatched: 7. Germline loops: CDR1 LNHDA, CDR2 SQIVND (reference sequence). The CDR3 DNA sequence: TGTGCCAGTCAACCGACAGGGGGCATCTACGAGCAGTACTTC. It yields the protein CASQPTGGIYEQYF.

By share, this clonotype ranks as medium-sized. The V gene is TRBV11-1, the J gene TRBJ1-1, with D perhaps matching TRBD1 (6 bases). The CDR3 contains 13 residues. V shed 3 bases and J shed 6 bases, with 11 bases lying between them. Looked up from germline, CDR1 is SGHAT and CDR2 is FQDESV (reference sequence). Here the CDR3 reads CASSFRGAAEAFF. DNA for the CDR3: TGTGCCAGCAGCTTTCGGGGGGCTGCTGAAGCTTTCTTT.

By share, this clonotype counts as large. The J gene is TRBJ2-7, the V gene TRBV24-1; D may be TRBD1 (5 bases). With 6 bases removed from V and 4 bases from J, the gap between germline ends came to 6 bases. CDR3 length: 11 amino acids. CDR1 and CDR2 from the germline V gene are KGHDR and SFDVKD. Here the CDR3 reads CATSQGYEQYF. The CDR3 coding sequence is TGTGCCACCAGTCAGGGATACGAGCAGTACTTC.

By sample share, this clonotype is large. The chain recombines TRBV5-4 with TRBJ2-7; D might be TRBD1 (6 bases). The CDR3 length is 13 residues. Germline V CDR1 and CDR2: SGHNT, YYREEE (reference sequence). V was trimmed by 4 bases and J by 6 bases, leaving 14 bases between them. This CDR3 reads CASSLVTGSEQYF. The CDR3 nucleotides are TGTGCCAGCAGCCTCGTTACAGGGTCCGAGCAGTACTTC.

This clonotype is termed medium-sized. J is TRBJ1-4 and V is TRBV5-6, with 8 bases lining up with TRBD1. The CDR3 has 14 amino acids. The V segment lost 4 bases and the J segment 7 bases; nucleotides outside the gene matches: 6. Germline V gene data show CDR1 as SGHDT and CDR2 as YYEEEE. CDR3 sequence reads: CASSGEQGGEKLFF. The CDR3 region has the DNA TGTGCCAGCAGCGGTGAACAGGGGGGTGAAAAACTGTTTTTT.

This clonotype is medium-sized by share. In nucleotides, the CDR3 is TGTGCCACGAGACAGGGGGGCAATGAGCAGTTCTTC. This encodes CATRQGGNEQFF. The V gene is TRBV19, the J gene TRBJ2-1, with 9 nucleotides matching TRBD1. V lost 10 bases to trimming and J lost 6 bases; unmatched junction nucleotides: 4. Germline lookup yields CDR1 LNHDA and CDR2 SQIVND (reference sequence). The CDR3 is 12 amino acids.

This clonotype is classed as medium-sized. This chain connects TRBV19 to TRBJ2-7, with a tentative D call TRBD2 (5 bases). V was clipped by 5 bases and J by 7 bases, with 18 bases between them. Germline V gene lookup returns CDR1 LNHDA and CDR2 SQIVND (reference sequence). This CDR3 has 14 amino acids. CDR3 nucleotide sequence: TGTGCCAGTAGTGAAGAGTCTTTGGAGGAAGAGCAGTACTTC. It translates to CASSEESLEEEQYF.

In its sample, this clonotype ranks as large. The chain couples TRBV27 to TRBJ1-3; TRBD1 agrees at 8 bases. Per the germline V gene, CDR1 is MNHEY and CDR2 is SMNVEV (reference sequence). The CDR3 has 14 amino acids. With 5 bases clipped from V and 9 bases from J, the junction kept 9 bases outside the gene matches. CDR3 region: CASSPGQGLSTIYF. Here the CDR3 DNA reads TGTGCCAGCAGTCCCGGACAGGGATTGAGCACCATATATTTT.

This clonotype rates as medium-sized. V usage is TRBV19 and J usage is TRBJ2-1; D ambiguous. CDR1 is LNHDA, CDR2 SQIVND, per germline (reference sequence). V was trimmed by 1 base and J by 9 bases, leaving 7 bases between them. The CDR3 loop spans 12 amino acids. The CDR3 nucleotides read TGTGCCAGTAGTATAGGAAGCTTTGAGCAGTTCTTC. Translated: CASSIGSFEQFF.

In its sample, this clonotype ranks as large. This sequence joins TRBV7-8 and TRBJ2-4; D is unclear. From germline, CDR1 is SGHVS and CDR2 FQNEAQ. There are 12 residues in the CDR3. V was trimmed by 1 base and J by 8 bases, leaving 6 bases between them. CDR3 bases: TGTGCCAGCAGCTTAGGGATGGACATTCAGTACTTC. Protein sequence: CASSLGMDIQYF.

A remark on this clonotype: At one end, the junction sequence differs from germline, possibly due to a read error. Here the CDR3 DNA reads TGTGCCAGCAGTTACTCGGCGGCGGACAGGGGGGGTGCGGCTGAGCAGCTCTTC. It codes for CASSYSAADRGGAAEQLF. The chain couples TRBV6-2 or TRBV6-3 to TRBJ2-1; 10 bases are a match to TRBD1. The germline V gene has CDR1 MNHEY and CDR2 SVGEGT. This CDR3 spans 18 amino acids.

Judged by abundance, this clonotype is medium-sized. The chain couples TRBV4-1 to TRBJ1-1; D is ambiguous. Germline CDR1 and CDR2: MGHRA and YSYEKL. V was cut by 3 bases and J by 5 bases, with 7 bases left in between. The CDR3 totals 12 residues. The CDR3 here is CASSHPSTEAFF. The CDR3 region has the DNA TGCGCCAGCAGCCACCCGTCGACTGAAGCTTTCTTT.

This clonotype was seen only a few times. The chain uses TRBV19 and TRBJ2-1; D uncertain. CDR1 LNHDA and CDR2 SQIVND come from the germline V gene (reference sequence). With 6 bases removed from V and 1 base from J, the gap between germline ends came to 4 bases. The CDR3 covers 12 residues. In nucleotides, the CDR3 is TGTGCCAGTAGCCCGTCCTACAATGAGCAGTTCTTC. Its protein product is CASSPSYNEQFF.

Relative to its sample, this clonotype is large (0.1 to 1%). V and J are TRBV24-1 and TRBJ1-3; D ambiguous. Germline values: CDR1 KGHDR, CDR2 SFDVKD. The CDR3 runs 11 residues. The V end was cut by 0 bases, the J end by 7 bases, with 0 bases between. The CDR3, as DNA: TGTGCCACCAGTGATTTGAACACCATATATTTT. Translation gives CATSDLNTIYF.

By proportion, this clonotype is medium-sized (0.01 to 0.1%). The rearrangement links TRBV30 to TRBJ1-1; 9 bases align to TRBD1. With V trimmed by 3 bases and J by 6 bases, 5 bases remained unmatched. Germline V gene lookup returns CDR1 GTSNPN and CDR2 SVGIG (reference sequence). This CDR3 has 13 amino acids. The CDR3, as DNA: TGTGCCTGGAGGGGGACAGGGTTCTCTGAAGCTTTCTTT. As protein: CAWRGTGFSEAFF.